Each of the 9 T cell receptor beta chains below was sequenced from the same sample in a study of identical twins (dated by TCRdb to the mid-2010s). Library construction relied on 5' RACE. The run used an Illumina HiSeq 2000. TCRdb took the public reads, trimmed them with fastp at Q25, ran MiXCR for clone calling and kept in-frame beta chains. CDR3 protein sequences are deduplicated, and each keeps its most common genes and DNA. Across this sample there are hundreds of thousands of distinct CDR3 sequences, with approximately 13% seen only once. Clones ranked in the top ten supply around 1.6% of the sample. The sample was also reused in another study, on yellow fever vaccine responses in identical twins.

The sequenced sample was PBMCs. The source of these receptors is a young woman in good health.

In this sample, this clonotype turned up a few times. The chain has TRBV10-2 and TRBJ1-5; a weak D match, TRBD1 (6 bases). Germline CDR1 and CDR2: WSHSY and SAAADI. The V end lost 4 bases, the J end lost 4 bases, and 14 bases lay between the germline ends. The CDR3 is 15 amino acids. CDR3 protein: CASSAPGEGNQPQHF. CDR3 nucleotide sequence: TGCGCCAGCAGTGCTCCAGGGGAGGGAAATCAGCCCCAGCATTTT.

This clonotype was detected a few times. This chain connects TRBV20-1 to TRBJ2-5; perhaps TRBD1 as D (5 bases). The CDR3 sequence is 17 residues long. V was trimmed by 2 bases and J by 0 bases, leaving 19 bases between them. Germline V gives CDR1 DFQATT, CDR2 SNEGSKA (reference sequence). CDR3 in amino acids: CSARIHRIGLYQETQYF. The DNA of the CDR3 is TGCAGTGCTAGAATACACAGGATAGGCTTATACCAAGAGACCCAGTACTTC.

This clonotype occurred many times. CDR3 residues: CASSLERLGQGKNEAFF. CDR3 DNA: TGTGCCAGCAGTTTGGAAAGGTTGGGACAGGGAAAGAATGAAGCTTTCTTT. The V gene is TRBV12-3 or TRBV12-4, the J gene TRBJ1-1; 9 positions agree with TRBD1. CDR3 length: 17 residues. Trimming removed 3 bases from V and 7 bases from J; junction bases left unmatched: 15.

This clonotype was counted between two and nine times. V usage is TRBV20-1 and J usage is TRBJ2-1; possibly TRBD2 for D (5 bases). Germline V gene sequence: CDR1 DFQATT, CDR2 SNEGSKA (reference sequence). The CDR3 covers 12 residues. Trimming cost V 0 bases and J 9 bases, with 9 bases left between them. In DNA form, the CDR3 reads TGCAGTGCTAGAGATGAGGGCGTTGAGCAGTTCTTC. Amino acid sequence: CSARDEGVEQFF.

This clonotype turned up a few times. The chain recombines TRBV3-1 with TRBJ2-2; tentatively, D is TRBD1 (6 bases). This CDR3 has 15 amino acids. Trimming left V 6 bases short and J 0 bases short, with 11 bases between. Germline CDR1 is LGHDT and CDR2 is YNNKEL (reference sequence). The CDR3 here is CASRYGQTNTGELFF. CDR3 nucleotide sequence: TGTGCCAGCAGGTACGGACAGACGAACACCGGGGAGCTGTTTTTT.

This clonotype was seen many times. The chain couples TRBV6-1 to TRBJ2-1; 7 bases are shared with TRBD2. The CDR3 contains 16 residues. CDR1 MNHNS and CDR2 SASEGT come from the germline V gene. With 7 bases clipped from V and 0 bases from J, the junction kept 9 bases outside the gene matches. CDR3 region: CASTPLIAGSYNEQFF. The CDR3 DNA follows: TGTGCCAGCACCCCGTTGATAGCGGGCTCCTACAATGAGCAGTTCTTC.

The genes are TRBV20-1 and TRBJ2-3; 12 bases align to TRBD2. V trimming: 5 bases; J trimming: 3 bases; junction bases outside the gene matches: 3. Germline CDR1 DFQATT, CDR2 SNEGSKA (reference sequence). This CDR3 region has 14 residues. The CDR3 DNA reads TGCAGTGCTGGAACTAGCGGGGGGACAGATACGCAGTATTTT. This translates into CSAGTSGGTDTQYF.

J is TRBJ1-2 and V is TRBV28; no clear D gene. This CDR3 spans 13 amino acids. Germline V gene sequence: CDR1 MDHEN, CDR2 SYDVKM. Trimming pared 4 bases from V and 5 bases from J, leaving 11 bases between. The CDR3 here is CASSSQDGYGYTF. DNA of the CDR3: TGTGCCAGCAGTTCCCAAGACGGATATGGCTACACCTTC.

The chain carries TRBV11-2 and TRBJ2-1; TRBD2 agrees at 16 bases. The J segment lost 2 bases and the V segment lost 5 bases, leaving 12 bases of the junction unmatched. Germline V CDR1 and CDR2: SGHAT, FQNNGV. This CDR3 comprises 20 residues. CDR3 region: CASSPPSGTSGRGPYNEQFF. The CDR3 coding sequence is TGTGCCAGCAGCCCCCCCTCCGGGACTAGCGGGAGGGGCCCCTACAATGAGCAGTTCTTC.